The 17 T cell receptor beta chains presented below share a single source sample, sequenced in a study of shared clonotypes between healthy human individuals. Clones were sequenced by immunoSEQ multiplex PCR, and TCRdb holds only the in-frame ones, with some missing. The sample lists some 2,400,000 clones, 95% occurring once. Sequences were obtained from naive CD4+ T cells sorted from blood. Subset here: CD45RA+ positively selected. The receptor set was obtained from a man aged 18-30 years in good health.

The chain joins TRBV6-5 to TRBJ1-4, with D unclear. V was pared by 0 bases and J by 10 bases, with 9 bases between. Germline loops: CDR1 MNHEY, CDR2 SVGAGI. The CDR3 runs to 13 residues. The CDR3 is CASSYSERAKLFF. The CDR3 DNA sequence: TGTGCCAGCAGTTACTCGGAGAGGGCAAAACTGTTTTTT.

CDR3: CASSQGRGGGFTDTQYF. Written as DNA, the CDR3 is TGCGCCAGCAGCCAAGGACGCGGCGGGGGGTTCACAGATACGCAGTATTTT. The V call is TRBV4-1, the J call TRBJ2-3, with 8 positions matching TRBD2. CDR1 and CDR2 from the germline V gene are MGHRA and YSYEKL. After removal of 1 base from V and 2 bases from J, the junction contained 8 bases not matched to a gene. There are 17 residues in the CDR3.

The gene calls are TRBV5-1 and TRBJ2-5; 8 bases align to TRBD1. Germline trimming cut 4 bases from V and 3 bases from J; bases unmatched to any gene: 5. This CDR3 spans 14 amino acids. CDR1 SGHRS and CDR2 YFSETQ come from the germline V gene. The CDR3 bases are TGCGCCAGCAGCCTTCCGGACAGGGAAGAGACCCAGTACTTC. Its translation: CASSLPDREETQYF.

CDR3 sequence reads: CASSIQAGDTGELFF. The CDR3 nucleotides are TGCGCCAGCAGTATTCAGGCGGGGGACACCGGGGAGCTGTTTTTT. V is TRBV10-1 and J is TRBJ2-2; TRBD2 aligns across 7 bases. With 5 bases clipped from V and 3 bases from J, the junction kept 6 bases outside the gene matches. The CDR3 contains 15 residues. Germline V gene lookup returns CDR1 WNHNN and CDR2 SYGVQD (reference sequence).

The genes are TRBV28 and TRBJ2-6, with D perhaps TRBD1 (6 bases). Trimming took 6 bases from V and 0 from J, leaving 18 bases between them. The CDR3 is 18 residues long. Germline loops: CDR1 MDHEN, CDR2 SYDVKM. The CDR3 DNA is TGTGCCAGCAGGGCTCCGGGACACCCGAGCTCTGGGGCCAACGTCCTGACTTTC. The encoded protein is CASRAPGHPSSGANVLTF.

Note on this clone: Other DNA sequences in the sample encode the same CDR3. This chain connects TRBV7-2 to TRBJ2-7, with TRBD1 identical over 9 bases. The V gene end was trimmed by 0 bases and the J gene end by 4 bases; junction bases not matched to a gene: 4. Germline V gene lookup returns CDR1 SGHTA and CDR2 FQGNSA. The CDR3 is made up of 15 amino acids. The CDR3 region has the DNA TGTGCCAGCAGCTTAGCGCGGGACAGGGTTTACGAGCAGTACTTC. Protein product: CASSLARDRVYEQYF.

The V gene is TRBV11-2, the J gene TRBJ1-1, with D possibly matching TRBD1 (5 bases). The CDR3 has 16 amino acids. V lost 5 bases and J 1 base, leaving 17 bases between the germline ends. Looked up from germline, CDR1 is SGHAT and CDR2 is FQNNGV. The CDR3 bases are TGTGCCAGCAGCAGCAGCCCAGGAGGGGCGAACACTGAAGCTTTCTTT. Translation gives CASSSSPGGANTEAFF.

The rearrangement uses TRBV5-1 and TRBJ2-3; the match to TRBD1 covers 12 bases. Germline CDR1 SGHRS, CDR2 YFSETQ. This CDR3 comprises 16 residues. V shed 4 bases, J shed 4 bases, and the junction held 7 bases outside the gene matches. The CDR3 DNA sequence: TGCGCCAGCAGCGGGGACAGGGGGCTTTACTCAGATACGCAGTATTTT. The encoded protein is CASSGDRGLYSDTQYF.

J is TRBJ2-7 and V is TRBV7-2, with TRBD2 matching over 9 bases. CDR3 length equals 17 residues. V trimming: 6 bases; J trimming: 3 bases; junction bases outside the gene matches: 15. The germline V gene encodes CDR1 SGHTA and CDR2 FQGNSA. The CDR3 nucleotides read TGTGCCAGCAGTTTCTCAAGACAAGCGGGAGGTATCTACGAGCAGTACTTC. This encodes CASSFSRQAGGIYEQYF.

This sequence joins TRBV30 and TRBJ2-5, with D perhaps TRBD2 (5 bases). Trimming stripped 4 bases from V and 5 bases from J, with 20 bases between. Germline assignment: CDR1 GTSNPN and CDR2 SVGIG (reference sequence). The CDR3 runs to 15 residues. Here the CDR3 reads CAWNKKTLPGETQYF. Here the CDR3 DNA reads TGTGCCTGGAACAAAAAGACACTACCGGGGGAGACCCAGTACTTC.

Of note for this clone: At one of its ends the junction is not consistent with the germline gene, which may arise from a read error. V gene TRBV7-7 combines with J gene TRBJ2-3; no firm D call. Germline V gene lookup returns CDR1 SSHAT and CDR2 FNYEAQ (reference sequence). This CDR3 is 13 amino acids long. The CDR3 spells CASSDDHGDTQYF. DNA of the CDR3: TGTGCTAGCAGCGACGATCACGGGGATACGCAGTATTTT.

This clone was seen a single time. The CDR3 protein is CASSSEGHSNQPQHF. The CDR3 DNA sequence: TGTGCCAGCAGCTCGGAAGGGCATAGCAATCAGCCCCAGCATTTT. The rearrangement joins TRBV11-2 to TRBJ1-5; D remains unclear. Trimming removed 4 bases from V and 0 bases from J, with 10 bases in between. The CDR3 consists of 15 residues. The germline gives CDR1 SGHAT, CDR2 FQNNGV.

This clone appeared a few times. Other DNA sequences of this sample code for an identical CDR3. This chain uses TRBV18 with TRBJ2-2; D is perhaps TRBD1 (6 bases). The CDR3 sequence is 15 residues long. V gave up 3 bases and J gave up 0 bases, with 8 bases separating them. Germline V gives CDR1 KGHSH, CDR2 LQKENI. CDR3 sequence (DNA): TGTGCCAGCTCACCTACAGGGACGAACACCGGGGAGCTGTTTTTT. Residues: CASSPTGTNTGELFF.

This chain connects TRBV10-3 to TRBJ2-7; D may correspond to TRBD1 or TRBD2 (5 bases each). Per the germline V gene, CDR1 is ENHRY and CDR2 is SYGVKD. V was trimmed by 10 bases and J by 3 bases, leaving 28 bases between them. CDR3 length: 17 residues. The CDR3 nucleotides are TGTGCCACTTCCGGGGCAGGCCCGGCCTATTCGTTCTACGAGCAGTACTTC. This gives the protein CATSGAGPAYSFYEQYF.

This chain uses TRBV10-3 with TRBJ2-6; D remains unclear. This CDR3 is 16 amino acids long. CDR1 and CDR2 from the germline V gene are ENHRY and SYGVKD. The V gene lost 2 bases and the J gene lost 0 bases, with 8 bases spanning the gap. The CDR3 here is CAISEPGASGANVLTF. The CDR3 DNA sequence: TGTGCCATCAGTGAGCCTGGAGCCTCTGGGGCCAACGTCCTGACTTTC.

The CDR3: CASSDPSTVPRELNYGYTF. CDR3 DNA: TGTGCCAGCAGTGACCCTAGTACAGTCCCCAGAGAACTAAACTATGGCTACACCTTC. V gene TRBV6-4 combines with J gene TRBJ1-2; D ambiguous. The CDR3 has 19 residues. Germline V lookup: CDR1 MRHNA, CDR2 SNTAGT. V lost 2 bases to trimming and J lost 2 bases, with 24 bases between them.

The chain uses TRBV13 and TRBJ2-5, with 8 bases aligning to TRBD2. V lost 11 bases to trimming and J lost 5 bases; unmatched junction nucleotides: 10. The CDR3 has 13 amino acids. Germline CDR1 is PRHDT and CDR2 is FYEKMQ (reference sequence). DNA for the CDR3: TGTGCCTGCTGTCTAGCGGGTACGGAGACCCAGTACTTC. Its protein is CACCLAGTETQYF.